Listed below are T cell receptor beta chains from one sample, sequenced in a study of T cells in localized non-small cell lung cancer. Assay: immunoSEQ multiplex PCR; the TCRdb copy retains only in-frame clones and omits some. This repertoire shows fewer than 12,000 clones, over 65% found once; its top ten account for 25% to 35%. Material: peripheral blood, obtained before any cancer treatment. These receptors were obtained from a male donor at least 60 years old with stage I lung adenocarcinoma. The CDR3 runs from the conserved cysteine through the conserved F or W. D genes are given only for firm matches. A clone size is listed for some rows: how often the clone was seen (once, few, many), or a class if it is expanded.

DNA: TGTGCCAGCAGTCCCACAGGGAAAGCTTTCTTT; CDR3: CASSPTGKAFF; J: TRBJ1-1; D: -; size: few; V: TRBV2
DNA: TGCAGCGTAGGGACGGAGGTGACCCAGCATTTT; CDR3: CSVGTEVTQHF; J: TRBJ1-5; D: -; size: few; V: TRBV29-1
DNA: TGTGCCAGTAGTATCTCGACTGGTTACAATGAGCAGTTCTTC; CDR3: CASSISTGYNEQFF; J: TRBJ2-1; D: -; size: -; V: TRBV19
DNA: TGTGCCAGTATAGCGGGGGGCACAGATACGCAGTATTTT; CDR3: CASIAGGTDTQYF; J: TRBJ2-3; D: TRBD2; size: few; V: TRBV2
DNA: TGTGCCAGTAGTTTCGGACAGAGTTATAATGAAAAACTGTTTTTT; CDR3: CASSFGQSYNEKLFF; J: TRBJ1-4; D: -; size: once; V: TRBV19
DNA: TGCGCCAGCAGTGAGTGGGGGGGGAGCACAGATACGCAGTATTTT; CDR3: CASSEWGGSTDTQYF; J: TRBJ2-3; D: TRBD2; size: -; V: TRBV10-1
DNA: TGTGCCAGCAGCTTAGCGGCAGGGGTTAGCGCTGGAAACACCATATATTTT; CDR3: CASSLAAGVSAGNTIYF; J: TRBJ1-3; D: -; size: once; V: TRBV7-3
DNA: TGTGCCACCAGCAGAGAAGCAGGGGACAGATCCTACGAGCAGTACTTC; CDR3: CATSREAGDRSYEQYF; J: TRBJ2-7; D: TRBD1; size: -; V: TRBV15
DNA: TGTGCCAGCAGCGCCTCTTTTGGGGGCGGTGAGCAGTTCTTC; CDR3: CASSASFGGGEQFF; J: TRBJ2-1; D: -; size: -; V: TRBV5-4
DNA: TGTGCCAGCAGCTTAGACGCGGCAGGGACATTTGCGACCCAGTACTTC; CDR3: CASSLDAAGTFATQYF; J: TRBJ2-5; D: -; size: -; V: TRBV11-2
DNA: TGCGCCAGCAGAGGGACAAGCTCTTATGGCTACACCTTC; CDR3: CASRGTSSYGYTF; J: TRBJ1-2; D: -; size: -; V: TRBV5-1
DNA: TGTGCCAGCAGTTACCGAGGACAGGGGAACACTGAAGCTTTCTTT; CDR3: CASSYRGQGNTEAFF; J: TRBJ1-1; D: TRBD1; size: -; V: TRBV6-6
DNA: TGTGCCAGCAGCTTGGATGGGCCCACCGAGCAGTACTTC; CDR3: CASSLDGPTEQYF; J: TRBJ2-7; D: -; size: -; V: TRBV5-6
DNA: TGTGCCACCCAACCTAGCTCAGGGACCCAGTACTTC; CDR3: CATQPSSGTQYF; J: TRBJ2-5; D: -; size: -; V: TRBV7-2
DNA: TGTGCCAGCAGCCAAGATTGGACTAGGCGGATCCATGAGCAGTTCTTC; CDR3: CASSQDWTRRIHEQFF; J: TRBJ2-1; D: TRBD2; size: few; V: TRBV4-2
DNA: TGCGCCAGCAGTGGTACGGCTACCTCTGGGGCCAACGTCCTGACTTTC; CDR3: CASSGTATSGANVLTF; J: TRBJ2-6; D: -; size: -; V: TRBV10-2
DNA: TGTGCCAGCAGCTCACCGGGACTAGCGGGGGGGCACAATGAGCAGTTCTTC; CDR3: CASSSPGLAGGHNEQFF; J: TRBJ2-1; D: TRBD2; size: -; V: TRBV7-2
DNA: TGTGCCAGAACCAACCTCGGGGCCTATGGCTACACCTTC; CDR3: CARTNLGAYGYTF; J: TRBJ1-2; D: -; size: -; V: TRBV5-3
DNA: TGTGCCAGCAATAAAGGGGGCGGGTTCACAGATACGCAGTATTTT; CDR3: CASNKGGGFTDTQYF; J: TRBJ2-3; D: TRBD1; size: -; V: TRBV28
DNA: TGTGCCAGCAGCTCTTTAGCCACCGAAATGAACACTGAAGCTTTCTTT; CDR3: CASSSLATEMNTEAFF; J: TRBJ1-1; D: -; size: -; V: TRBV7-9
DNA: TGTGCCAGCAGCGTAGAGGGCCTCCTAAACACCGGGGAGCTGTTTTTT; CDR3: CASSVEGLLNTGELFF; J: TRBJ2-2; D: -; size: -; V: TRBV9
DNA: TGTGCTACTAATTCGGTCTCTTATGGCTACACCTTC; CDR3: CATNSVSYGYTF; J: TRBJ1-2; D: -; size: -; V: TRBV6-5
DNA: TGTGCCAGCAGCTTAGGTTGGGGGCAGCAAGAGACCCAGTACTTC; CDR3: CASSLGWGQQETQYF; J: TRBJ2-5; D: -; size: few; V: TRBV7-9
DNA: TGTGCCAGCAGCGGGACATATGTCAGCACCGGGGAGCTGTTTTTT; CDR3: CASSGTYVSTGELFF; J: TRBJ2-2; D: -; size: -; V: TRBV11-1
DNA: TGTGCCAGCAGCACCCGACTAGCGGGGGCCTACAATGAGCAGTTCTTC; CDR3: CASSTRLAGAYNEQFF; J: TRBJ2-1; D: TRBD2; size: -; V: TRBV5-4
DNA: TGTGCCAGTGAGGTGAACACTGAAGCTTTCTTT; CDR3: CASEVNTEAFF; J: TRBJ1-1; D: -; size: few; V: TRBV11-1
DNA: TGCGCCAGCAGCCAAGAAGTCGTGGGGGGTTACGAGCAGTACTTC; CDR3: CASSQEVVGGYEQYF; J: TRBJ2-7; D: -; size: -; V: TRBV4-1
DNA: TGTGCCAGCAGTAAGATCGGGACAGGCTGGCATGGCTACACCTTC; CDR3: CASSKIGTGWHGYTF; J: TRBJ1-2; D: TRBD1; size: -; V: TRBV6-1